This T cell receptor (beta chain) comes out of a study of T cell responses to AZD1222 COVID-19 vaccine. Trimming stripped 7 bases from V and 4 bases from J, with 12 bases between. Germline loops: CDR1 LNHDA, CDR2 SQIVND (reference sequence). The CDR3 spans 13 residues. Clones were read by immunoSEQ multiplex PCR, and TCRdb kept only the in-frame ones, dropping some. Altogether under 150,000 clones are present, 85% to 95% being singletons, with the ten largest covering 9% to 9.5%. Samples with a second dose at about 4 or about 12 weeks were pooled together. This sample comprised peripheral blood, obtained 28 days after the second AZD1222 dose. The chain couples TRBV19 to TRBJ2-3, with a tentative D call TRBD2 (7 bases). This TCR came from an adult who received the AZD1222 COVID-19 vaccine. CDR3 protein: CASMGGQSDTQYF. The CDR3 region has the DNA TGTGCCAGTATGGGGGGGCAGTCAGATACGCAGTATTTT.